This entry lists 17 T cell receptor beta chains sequenced from one sample in a study of T cells in Graves' hyperthyroidism and ophthalmopathy. Researchers took RNA transcripts and amplified the TCR beta CDR3 regions from them. Carried out on the TCR CDR3, a first-round RT-PCR used the HTBI primer set. Using its own MiXCR run on the multiplex PCR reads, TCRdb lists one record per CDR3 protein. The table includes a few hundred thousand distinct CDR3 sequences, roughly an eighth detected once. What was sequenced was blood. The origin of the receptors is a woman aged 18-29 years with Graves' hyperthyroidism.

The chain uses TRBV5-1 and TRBJ2-7; D may correspond to TRBD1 or TRBD2 (5 bases each). V was trimmed by 5 bases and J by 1 base, leaving 19 bases between them. Germline CDR1 reads SGHRS; CDR2 reads YFSETQ. The CDR3 length is 16 residues. CDR3 sequence reads: CASRPSPGRYSYEQYF. The CDR3 region has the DNA TGCGCCAGCAGACCAAGCCCGGGACGATATTCCTACGAGCAGTACTTC.

In its sample, this clonotype was seen many times. The J gene is TRBJ1-5, the V gene TRBV6-5; tentatively, D is TRBD1 (5 bases). Germline values: CDR1 MNHEY, CDR2 SVGAGI. The CDR3 sequence is 18 residues long. V lost 0 bases to trimming and J lost 0 bases, with 15 bases between them. CDR3 protein: CASSYSRRGRYSNQPQHF. In DNA form, the CDR3 reads TGTGCCAGCAGTTACTCGCGACGGGGGAGGTATAGCAATCAGCCCCAGCATTTT.

This clonotype has at least ten counts. The chain combines TRBV5-1 with TRBJ2-1; D gene ambiguous. Trimming cost V 2 bases and J 4 bases, with 10 bases left between them. The CDR3 is made up of 14 amino acids. Germline CDR1 and CDR2: SGHRS and YFSETQ. The CDR3 reads CASSFTGAYNEQFF. CDR3 nucleotide sequence: TGCGCCAGCAGCTTCACGGGCGCTTACAATGAGCAGTTCTTC.

The J gene is TRBJ1-3, the V gene TRBV20-1; D uncertain. The V gene's germline CDR1 is DFQATT and CDR2 SNEGSKA (reference sequence). This CDR3 has 15 amino acids. V was trimmed by 1 base and J by 6 bases, leaving 16 bases between them. CDR3 in DNA: TGCAGTGCTAGAGGGTATGATCCGGCGCCAAACACCATATATTTT. As protein: CSARGYDPAPNTIYF.

V gene TRBV5-4 combines with J gene TRBJ2-1; 10 bases match TRBD2. Per the germline V gene, CDR1 is SGHNT and CDR2 is YYREEE (reference sequence). The CDR3 is 16 amino acids. Trimming removed 4 bases from V and 7 bases from J; junction bases left unmatched: 11. The DNA of the CDR3 is TGTGCCAGCAGCACCCTTGCTAGCGGGAGTGGTAATGAGCAGTTCTTC. Its translation is CASSTLASGSGNEQFF.

This clonotype was seen ten or more times. This chain connects TRBV5-1 to TRBJ2-3; 11 bases are a match to TRBD2. CDR3 length: 18 amino acids. Germline V gene data show CDR1 as SGHRS and CDR2 as YFSETQ. The J segment lost 0 bases and the V segment lost 4 bases, leaving 10 bases of the junction unmatched. CDR3 in amino acids: CASSPLGTSGPSTDTQYF. The CDR3 DNA reads TGCGCCAGCAGCCCCCTTGGGACTAGCGGTCCTAGCACAGATACGCAGTATTTT.

This clonotype was seen ten or more times. The J gene is TRBJ2-3, the V gene TRBV11-2; perhaps TRBD2 as D (6 bases). Trimming stripped 0 bases from V and 5 bases from J, with 21 bases between. From germline, CDR1 is SGHAT and CDR2 FQNNGV. The CDR3 has 18 residues. In nucleotides, the CDR3 is TGTGCCAGCAGCTTAGATCAGCGGAGCGGGCCGTGGGGAGATACGCAGTATTTT. It is translated as CASSLDQRSGPWGDTQYF.

This clonotype was counted at least ten times. The rearrangement links TRBV5-1 to TRBJ1-1; 10 nucleotides match TRBD1. CDR1 is SGHRS, CDR2 YFSETQ, per germline. CDR3 length: 15 residues. J lost 5 bases, V lost 2 bases, and 6 bases had no gene match. The CDR3 region is CASSFGTGAGTEAFF. The CDR3 DNA is TGCGCCAGCAGCTTTGGGACAGGGGCAGGGACTGAAGCTTTCTTT.

This chain joins TRBV20-1 and TRBJ2-3; D not resolved. Trimming took 3 bases from V and 10 from J, leaving 11 bases between them. The CDR3 is 11 residues long. From germline, CDR1 is DFQATT and CDR2 SNEGSKA (reference sequence). CDR3 in DNA: TGCAGTGCTAGCGACCCGCCGGCGCAGTATTTT. It specifies CSASDPPAQYF.

The chain combines TRBV6-1 with TRBJ2-1, with TRBD2 matching over 7 bases. V lost 5 bases to trimming and J lost 4 bases; unmatched junction nucleotides: 14. CDR3 length equals 17 residues. Germline V gene lookup returns CDR1 MNHNS and CDR2 SASEGT. CDR3 nucleotide sequence: TGTGCCAGCAGTTGGATGAATGTAGCTAGCGGATACAATGAGCAGTTCTTC. Its translation is CASSWMNVASGYNEQFF.

This clonotype was counted at least ten times. The rearrangement joins TRBV12-3 or TRBV12-4 to TRBJ1-1, with 8 bases aligning to TRBD1. CDR3 length: 18 residues. Losses at the gene ends were 2 bases for V and 0 bases for J; bases not matched to a gene: 11. CDR3 residues: CASSLSRTGILMNTEAFF. As DNA, the CDR3 is TGTGCCAGCAGTTTATCCCGGACAGGGATACTCATGAACACTGAAGCTTTCTTT.

The V call is TRBV7-9, the J call TRBJ2-4; D possibly uses TRBD1 or TRBD2 (5 bases each). This CDR3 is 16 amino acids long. Trimming stripped 10 bases from V and 0 bases from J, with 19 bases between. The germline gives CDR1 SEHNR, CDR2 FQNEAQ (reference sequence). The CDR3 DNA follows: TGTGCCACCTCCAGAGTGGGGGATTCAGCCAAAAACATTCAGTACTTC. The encoded protein is CATSRVGDSAKNIQYF.

In this sample, this clonotype turned up many times. V and J are TRBV4-1 and TRBJ2-1; 8 nucleotides align to TRBD1. J was trimmed by 6 bases and V by 7 bases; bases with no gene match: 8. Germline CDR1 is MGHRA and CDR2 is YSYEKL. The CDR3 contains 14 residues. The CDR3 DNA follows: TGCGCCAGCATAGGGACAGGTTTCGGCAATGAGCAGTTCTTC. It specifies CASIGTGFGNEQFF.

V gene TRBV10-3 combines with J gene TRBJ2-1; 8 bases map to TRBD2. Trimming removed 10 bases from V and 6 bases from J; junction bases left unmatched: 5. This CDR3 is 12 amino acids long. Germline V gene sequence: CDR1 ENHRY, CDR2 SYGVKD. Written as DNA, the CDR3 is TGTGCCACCCAGGGGACTAGCAATGAGCAGTTCTTC. This translates into CATQGTSNEQFF.

V gene TRBV20-1 combines with J gene TRBJ1-2; 8 positions agree with TRBD1. Per germline, CDR1 DFQATT and CDR2 SNEGSKA (reference sequence). V gave up 0 bases and J gave up 8 bases; unmatched junction bases: 11. The CDR3 spans 15 residues. CDR3 protein: CSARDPDRDLRGYTF. Here the CDR3 DNA reads TGCAGTGCTAGAGACCCGGACAGGGACCTGCGGGGCTACACCTTC.

Points on this clonotype: A much larger clonotype is one base distant, so this may be a read error. The chain links TRBV28 to TRBJ1-2; 7 bases align to TRBD1. CDR1 MDHEN and CDR2 SYDVKM come from the germline V gene. Trimming cost V 4 bases and J 5 bases; bases outside gene matches: 7. The CDR3 extends over 14 amino acids. CDR3 sequence (DNA): TGTGCCAGCAGTTCATCGACAGGGATTTATGGCTACACCTTC. Protein sequence: CASSSSTGIYGYTF.

This clonotype was counted between two and nine times. The CDR3 nucleotides are TGTGCCAGCAGCCATAAAAGCGGGAGCGAGCAGTACTTC. Translating gives CASSHKSGSEQYF. V usage is TRBV3-1 and J usage is TRBJ2-7; the match to TRBD2 covers 8 bases. The CDR3 runs 13 residues. Germline V gene data show CDR1 as LGHDT and CDR2 as YNNKEL (reference sequence). Trimming at V came to 3 bases and at J to 6 bases, leaving 4 bases not matched to a gene.